These 15 T cell receptor beta chains were all obtained from the same sample, sequenced in a study of cytomegalovirus exposure and HLA in healthy donors. Primers included in the PCR were 60 Vbeta and 13 Jbeta primers. Profiled with immunoSEQ multiplex PCR; TCRdb holds only in-frame clones, not every one. The table records roughly 100,000 clones, approximately 9% of them present only once. The sequencing sample was made of PBMCs. All receptors derive from a man aged 45-65 years in good health and CMV-seropositive.

The V and J genes are TRBV25-1 and TRBJ2-1; TRBD2 might be the D (6 bases). Germline CDR1 MGHDK, CDR2 SYGVNS. V lost 5 bases and J lost 11, with 10 bases in between. The CDR3 length is 11 residues. This CDR3 reads CASSTGLQQFF. The CDR3 nucleotides read TGTGCCAGCAGTACTGGACTACAGCAGTTCTTC.

The table lists this clone with a few counts. The chain recombines TRBV2 with TRBJ1-4; D call uncertain. The CDR3 totals 12 residues. Trimming took 8 bases from V and 8 from J, leaving 12 bases between them. Per germline, CDR1 SNHLY and CDR2 FYNNEI. CDR3 DNA: TGTGCCAGCTCCACGGGTCGCGAAAAACTGTTTTTT. It translates to CASSTGREKLFF.

The rearrangement links TRBV4-2 to TRBJ2-3; 7 bases are a match to TRBD1. This CDR3 has 15 residues. V shed 3 bases and J 2 bases; nucleotides not matched to a gene: 5. The germline gives CDR1 LGHNA, CDR2 YNFKEQ. The CDR3 protein is CASSHGDSLTDTQYF. DNA of the CDR3: TGTGCCAGCAGCCACGGGGACAGCCTCACAGATACGCAGTATTTT.

The table lists this clone with many counts. The V and J genes are TRBV28 and TRBJ1-5; D is unclear. Germline CDR1 reads MDHEN; CDR2 reads SYDVKM. V lost 9 bases, J lost 6 bases, and 15 bases lay in between. The CDR3 has 13 residues. The CDR3 sequence: CASQGWAFQPQHF. As DNA, the CDR3 is TGTGCCAGTCAAGGCTGGGCTTTTCAGCCCCAGCATTTT. The full variable domain, its missing parts supplied by reference TRBV28 and TRBJ1-5, is DVKVTQSSRYLVKRTGEKVFLECVQDMDHENMFWYRQDPGLGLRLIYFSYDVKMKEKGDIPEGYSVSREKKERFSLILESASTNQTSMYLCASQGWAFQPQHFGDGTRLSIL.

Remarks on this clone: Other nucleotide sequences in the sample specify the same CDR3. The rearrangement joins TRBV18 to TRBJ2-7, with TRBD1 matching over 7 bases. The germline gives CDR1 KGHSH, CDR2 LQKENI. Losses at the gene ends were 3 bases for V and 2 bases for J; bases not matched to a gene: 7. The CDR3 runs to 15 residues. The CDR3 nucleotides read TGTGCCAGCTCACCGTTGACAGGGCAACCCTACGAGCAGTACTTC. Its protein is CASSPLTGQPYEQYF.

This chain joins TRBV6-6 and TRBJ1-3; unclear D gene. V lost 6 bases and J lost 0, with 15 bases in between. In germline, CDR1 is MNHNY, CDR2 SVGAGI (reference sequence). The CDR3 spans 16 residues. CDR3 DNA sequence: TGTGCCAGCAGCGCTGCCAGAAGAACCTCTGGAAACACCATATATTTT. It codes for CASSAARRTSGNTIYF.

This chain uses TRBV27 with TRBJ2-4; 7 bases line up with TRBD1. There are 17 residues in the CDR3. Germline loops: CDR1 MNHEY, CDR2 SMNVEV (reference sequence). The trim removed 2 bases at V and 2 bases at J, leaving 9 bases unmatched. The CDR3 loop is CASSLSNRGVTKNIQYF. Here the CDR3 DNA reads TGTGCCAGCAGTTTAAGCAACAGGGGAGTCACCAAAAACATTCAGTACTTC.

This clone was detected only once. This specimen includes other DNA sequences encoding the same CDR3. The chain uses TRBV29-1 and TRBJ2-7; the match to TRBD1 covers 12 bases. This CDR3 has 17 residues. Per germline, CDR1 SQVTM and CDR2 ANQGSEA. Germline trimming cut 6 bases from V and 1 base from J; bases unmatched to any gene: 13. The CDR3 sequence is CSVQLRDRGPGSYEQYF. The CDR3 DNA sequence: TGCAGCGTGCAACTCAGGGACAGGGGGCCCGGATCCTACGAGCAGTACTTC.

This clone has only a few counts. This chain connects TRBV12-5 to TRBJ1-1, with 10 bases fitting TRBD1. Germline V gives CDR1 LGHNT, CDR2 FRNRAP. The CDR3 consists of 15 residues. V was clipped by 6 bases and J by 4 bases; unmatched bases: 8. CDR3 amino acids: CASGAGTGATTEAFF. CDR3 coding DNA: TGTGCTAGTGGAGCCGGGACAGGGGCTACCACTGAAGCTTTCTTT.

V usage is TRBV27 and J usage is TRBJ1-5; D remains unclear. The V end was cut by 1 base, the J end by 0 bases, with 4 bases between. Germline CDR1 and CDR2: MNHEY and SMNVEV (reference sequence). This CDR3 has 14 amino acids. The DNA for the CDR3 is TGTGCCAGCAGTTTATGGCCTAGCAATCAGCCCCAGCATTTT. Translation gives CASSLWPSNQPQHF.

This clone was counted a few times. The chain carries TRBV7-9 and TRBJ1-4; 7 positions agree with TRBD1. This CDR3 has 13 residues. The V gene end was trimmed by 3 bases and the J gene end by 8 bases; junction bases not matched to a gene: 3. Germline-derived CDR1 and CDR2 are SEHNR and FQNEAQ (reference sequence). CDR3 nucleotides: TGTGCCAGCAGCTTTGCAGGGGGAGAAAAACTGTTTTTT. It translates to CASSFAGGEKLFF. The variable domain in full, with the rest retrieved from reference TRBV7-9 and TRBJ1-4, is DTGVSQNPRHKITKRGQNVTFRCDPISEHNRLYWYRQTLGQGPEFLTYFQNEAQLEKSRLLSDRFSAERPKGSFSTLEIQRTEQGDSAMYLCASSFAGGEKLFFGSGTQLSVL.

The CDR3 protein is CSVGRGPRRSETQYF. CDR3 coding DNA: TGCAGCGTTGGGAGGGGTCCAAGGCGGTCGGAGACCCAGTACTTC. J is TRBJ2-5 and V is TRBV29-1; TRBD2 is a possible D gene (6 bases). V was pared by 4 bases and J by 5 bases, with 20 bases between. There are 15 residues in the CDR3. Germline CDR1 and CDR2: SQVTM and ANQGSEA. The variable domain in full, with the rest retrieved from reference TRBV29-1 and TRBJ2-5, is SAVISQKPSRDICQRGTSLTIQCQVDSQVTMMFWYRQQPGQSLTLIATANQGSEATYESGFVIDKFPISRPNLTFSTLTVSNMSPEDSSIYLCSVGRGPRRSETQYFGPGTRLLVL.

This clone has a handful of counts. V gene TRBV6-1 combines with J gene TRBJ2-7; D is perhaps TRBD2 (5 bases). This CDR3 has 13 residues. The germline gives CDR1 MNHNS, CDR2 SASEGT. Trimming shortened V by 4 bases and J by 0 bases, and 7 bases separated the two germline ends. For the CDR3, the DNA is TGTGCCAGCAGTGTAGGGAGCTCCTACGAGCAGTACTTC. Translated: CASSVGSSYEQYF.

The J gene is TRBJ2-5, the V gene TRBV6-5, with D possibly matching TRBD2 (5 bases). Per the germline V gene, CDR1 is MNHEY and CDR2 is SVGAGI. The CDR3 runs 12 residues. V lost 10 bases and J 5 bases, leaving 14 bases between the germline ends. The CDR3 loop reads CAIRGSWETQYF. CDR3 DNA sequence: TGTGCCATTAGAGGGAGTTGGGAGACCCAGTACTTC.

The chain is built from TRBV5-4 and TRBJ2-1, with D unresolved. Germline lookup yields CDR1 SGHNT and CDR2 YYREEE (reference sequence). V lost 1 base, J lost 4 bases, and 9 bases lay in between. CDR3 length equals 14 residues. In DNA, the CDR3 is TGTGCCAGCAGCTTGTTTCCGAGATACAATGAGCAGTTCTTC. This translates into CASSLFPRYNEQFF.